This paragraph covers one T cell receptor beta chain sequence. This sample is part of a study of shared clonotypes between healthy human individuals. Study in general: CD4 naive cells filled three plates per donor, CD4 memory three, CD8 naive two and CD8 memory one.

Profiled with immunoSEQ multiplex PCR; TCRdb holds only in-frame clones, not every one. The sample has about 2 million clones; 90% to 95% are singletons. This receptor was obtained from a young man in good health. The sequenced sample consisted of naive CD4+ T cells sorted from blood. Subset defined: CD45RA+ positively selected.

Here the CDR3 DNA reads TGTGCCAGCAGCTCCGACCAGGGAGGAGCTGAAGCTTTCTTT. Its translation: CASSSDQGGAEAFF. This chain uses TRBV5-4 with TRBJ1-1; TRBD1 might be the D (5 bases). V was shortened by 3 bases and J by 6 bases, with 15 bases between the two germline ends. The CDR3 covers 14 residues. Germline V CDR1 and CDR2: SGHNT, YYREEE (reference sequence).